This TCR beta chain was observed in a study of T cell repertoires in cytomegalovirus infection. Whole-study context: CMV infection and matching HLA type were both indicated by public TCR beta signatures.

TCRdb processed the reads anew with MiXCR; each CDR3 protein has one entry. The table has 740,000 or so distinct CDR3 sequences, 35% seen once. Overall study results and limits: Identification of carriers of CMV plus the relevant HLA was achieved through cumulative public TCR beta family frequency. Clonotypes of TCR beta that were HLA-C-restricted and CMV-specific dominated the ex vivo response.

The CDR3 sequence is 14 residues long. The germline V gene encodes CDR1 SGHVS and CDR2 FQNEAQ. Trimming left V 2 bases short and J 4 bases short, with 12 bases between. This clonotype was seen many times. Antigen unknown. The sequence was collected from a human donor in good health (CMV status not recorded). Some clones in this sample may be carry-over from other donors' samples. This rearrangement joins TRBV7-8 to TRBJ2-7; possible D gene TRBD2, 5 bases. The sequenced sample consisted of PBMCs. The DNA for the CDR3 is TGTGCCAGCAGCTTATGGGTGGGAGCATACGAGCAGTACTTC. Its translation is CASSLWVGAYEQYF.